This TCR beta chain was recorded in a study of response to subunit inactivated influenza vaccine. General study points: Authors proposed each seasonal influenza vaccination draws in few new T cells.

With regard to this clonotype: Its antigen is as yet unknown.

TCRdb reprocessed the RT-PCR reads with MiXCR, giving one entry per CDR3 protein. The table includes hundreds of thousands of distinct CDR3 sequences, less than 15% detected once. This sample comprised PBMCs from blood, obtained 14 to 15 days before vaccination. The receptor comes from a man aged 50-60 years who received an inactivated influenza vaccine.

This chain's CDR3 is CASTTRSDGQTVGNTGELFF. The CDR3 coding sequence is TGTGCCAGCACCACCCGGTCCGACGGACAGACGGTTGGGAACACCGGGGAGCTGTTTTTT. The rearrangement links TRBV27 to TRBJ2-2; D possibly corresponds to TRBD1 (6 bases). This CDR3 region has 20 residues. V shed 7 bases and J shed 1 base, with 28 bases lying between them. CDR1 is MNHEY, CDR2 SMNVEV, per germline (reference sequence).